This is a list of T cell receptor beta chains from one sample in a study of T cells in Graves' hyperthyroidism and ophthalmopathy. One entry per CDR3 protein results from TCRdb running MiXCR on the multiplex PCR reads. The sample records over 700,000 distinct CDR3 sequences, 35% to 45% being singletons. The sequencing input was blood. The receptors shown here come from a man aged 18 to 35 with Graves' hyperthyroidism. Both conserved end residues are part of each CDR3. A D gene is named only where the DNA matches it firmly. Size values are once, few and many counts, or a class for expanded clones, and some rows have none.

clone_size | d_call | j_call | v_call | cdr3_aa | cdr3_nt
. | . | TRBJ1-1 | TRBV10-3 | CAISESRRTSGAFF | TGTGCCATCAGTGAGTCGAGAAGGACTAGCGGGGCTTTCTTT
many | . | TRBJ1-2 | TRBV10-3 | CAISPGRTDFYGYTF | TGTGCCATCAGTCCGGGGAGGACAGACTTCTATGGCTACACCTTC
many | . | TRBJ1-5 | TRBV20-1 | CSAGAWAQHF | TGCAGTGCCGGGGCATGGGCCCAGCATTTT
. | . | TRBJ1-1 | TRBV19 | CASSTPAGVHTEAFF | TGTGCCAGTAGTACCCCCGCAGGGGTGCACACTGAAGCTTTCTTT
many | . | TRBJ1-2 | TRBV2 | CASMGDTTNYGYTF | TGTGCCAGCATGGGGGACACAACTAACTATGGCTACACCTTC
. | . | TRBJ1-6 | TRBV2 | CASTTDSPLHF | TGTGCCAGCACCACGGATTCACCCCTCCACTTT
few | . | TRBJ1-1 | TRBV5-1 | CASSLGGVYTEAFF | TGCGCCAGCAGCTTGGGGGGAGTATACACTGAAGCTTTCTTT
. | . | TRBJ2-6 | TRBV3-1 | CASSQGDGSGANVLTF | TGTGCCAGCAGCCAAGGGGATGGGTCTGGGGCCAACGTCCTGACTTTC
few | TRBD1 | TRBJ1-1 | TRBV7-9 | CASNAPGQGDTEAFF | TGTGCCAGCAACGCCCCGGGACAGGGCGACACTGAAGCTTTCTTT
. | . | TRBJ1-2 | TRBV6-5 | CASSSGGAALSLGGYTF | TGTGCCAGCAGTTCTGGAGGGGCTGCGCTTTCCCTAGGTGGCTACACCTTC
. | . | TRBJ2-7 | TRBV20-1 | CSAPSLPSYEQYF | TGCAGTGCCCCCTCCCTACCCTCCTACGAGCAGTACTTC
few | . | TRBJ2-7 | TRBV7-8 | CASSLDSGSPYEQYF | TGTGCCAGCAGCTTAGATTCGGGTTCTCCCTACGAGCAGTACTTC
. | . | TRBJ1-1 | TRBV7-2 | CASSWSARDSNTEAFF | TGTGCCAGCAGCTGGAGTGCACGGGACTCGAACACTGAAGCTTTCTTT
many | . | TRBJ1-5 | TRBV20-1 | CSARVGMSNQPQHF | TGCAGTGCTAGAGTTGGAATGAGCAATCAGCCCCAGCATTTT
. | . | TRBJ1-4 | TRBV16 | CASSQSGSTGYNEKLFF | TGTGCCAGCAGCCAATCGGGATCGACAGGCTATAATGAAAAACTGTTTTTT
. | . | TRBJ1-5 | TRBV7-2 | CASSSVAGPQHF | TGTGCCAGCAGCTCAGTCGCGGGGCCCCAGCATTTT
few | . | TRBJ2-7 | TRBV6-5 | CASSYGGGSTGEQYF | TGTGCCAGCAGTTACGGGGGGGGCAGTACCGGCGAGCAGTACTTC
many | TRBD1 | TRBJ1-2 | TRBV20-1 | CSARATGEYYGYTF | TGCAGTGCTAGAGCAACAGGGGAGTACTATGGCTACACCTTC
. | . | TRBJ2-7 | TRBV9 | CASSPRWTGVPYEQYF | TGTGCCAGCAGCCCCCGGTGGACGGGAGTCCCTTACGAGCAGTACTTC
. | . | TRBJ1-3 | TRBV7-2 | CASSYAWETGNTIYF | TGTGCCAGCAGCTACGCCTGGGAAACTGGAAACACCATATATTTT
many | . | TRBJ2-7 | TRBV7-2 | CASSFDPAGEQYF | TGTGCCAGCAGCTTCGATCCGGCCGGCGAGCAGTACTTC
. | TRBD2 | TRBJ2-7 | TRBV10-3 | CASSTWTSGLSEQYF | TGTGCCAGCAGTACCTGGACTAGCGGCTTGAGCGAGCAGTACTTC
few | . | TRBJ2-7 | TRBV20-1 | CSADAPLSSYEQYF | TGCAGTGCGGACGCACCATTGAGCTCCTACGAGCAGTACTTC
few | TRBD1 | TRBJ2-2 | TRBV19 | CASSIRGGDTGELFF | TGTGCCAGTAGTATTAGAGGGGGCGACACCGGGGAGCTGTTTTTT
many | . | TRBJ1-6 | TRBV19 | CATLGRENSPLHF | TGTGCCACCCTGGGACGGGAGAATTCACCCCTCCACTTT
. | . | TRBJ1-1 | TRBV6-5 | CASSSEDLWTEAFF | TGTGCCAGCAGTTCCGAGGATTTGTGGACTGAAGCTTTCTTT
. | . | TRBJ1-5 | TRBV24-1 | CATSRGTQETQHF | TGTGCCACCAGCCGCGGGACGCAAGAGACCCAGCATTTT
. | . | TRBJ2-2 | TRBV7-9 | CASRPGVDTGELFF | TGTGCCAGCAGGCCAGGGGTCGACACCGGGGAGCTGTTTTTT
. | . | TRBJ1-5 | TRBV14 | CASSHTLDQRGNQPQHF | TGTGCCAGCAGCCACACTTTAGACCAGAGGGGCAATCAGCCCCAGCATTTT
. | . | TRBJ1-4 | TRBV7-9 | CASSSPSTDHEKLFF | TGTGCCAGCAGCTCCCCCTCGACAGATCATGAAAAACTGTTTTTT
. | . | TRBJ2-7 | TRBV7-6 | CASSLVGGTGSYEQYF | TGTGCCAGCAGCTTAGTGGGGGGGACAGGCTCCTACGAGCAGTACTTC
many | . | TRBJ1-5 | TRBV15 | CATSRDRNNQPQHF | TGTGCCACCAGCAGAGACAGAAACAATCAGCCCCAGCATTTT
many | TRBD1 | TRBJ1-5 | TRBV2 | CASSSGTGALDQHF | TGTGCCAGCAGCTCCGGGACAGGGGCCCTTGACCAGCATTTT
. | . | TRBJ2-7 | TRBV19 | CASSLRPPGTGHEQYF | TGTGCCAGTAGTCTTCGTCCCCCCGGGACGGGCCACGAGCAGTACTTC
. | TRBD2 | TRBJ2-7 | TRBV19 | CASSIPGLAGDEQYF | TGTGCCAGTAGTATCCCGGGACTAGCGGGGGACGAGCAGTACTTC
. | . | TRBJ1-6 | TRBV10-3 | CASSELGPGLNSPLHF | TGTGCCAGCAGTGAACTGGGTCCGGGCCTAAATTCACCCCTCCACTTT
many | TRBD1 | TRBJ1-1 | TRBV29-1 | CSVGAGTGALKAFF | TGCAGCGTTGGGGCCGGGACAGGGGCACTGAAAGCTTTCTTT
. | . | TRBJ1-1 | TRBV20-1 | CSARARRDTEAFF | TGCAGTGCTAGAGCTCGCCGGGACACTGAAGCTTTCTTT
many | . | TRBJ1-1 | TRBV24-1 | CATSESLNTEAFF | TGTGCCACCAGTGAGAGTCTGAACACTGAAGCTTTCTTT
. | . | TRBJ1-1 | TRBV25-1 | CASLSGSRAFF | TGTGCCAGCCTCTCGGGCTCGAGAGCTTTCTTT
once | TRBD1 | TRBJ1-1 | TRBV29-1 | CSSLGQGSTEAFF | TGCAGCAGTTTGGGACAGGGGAGCACTGAAGCTTTCTTT
. | . | TRBJ1-1 | TRBV20-1 | CSARRAGRREFTEAFF | TGCAGTGCTAGGCGAGCGGGGCGCAGAGAATTCACTGAAGCTTTCTTT
many | . | TRBJ1-2 | TRBV25-1 | CASRGSAYYGYTF | TGTGCCAGCAGAGGATCTGCCTACTATGGCTACACCTTC
many | . | TRBJ1-6 | TRBV5-1 | CASSLAGQGNSPLHF | TGTGCCAGCAGTTTAGCAGGGCAGGGGAATTCACCCCTCCACTTT
few | TRBD1 | TRBJ2-2 | TRBV10-3 | CAISPQGANTGELFF | TGTGCCATCAGCCCACAGGGGGCAAACACCGGGGAGCTGTTTTTT